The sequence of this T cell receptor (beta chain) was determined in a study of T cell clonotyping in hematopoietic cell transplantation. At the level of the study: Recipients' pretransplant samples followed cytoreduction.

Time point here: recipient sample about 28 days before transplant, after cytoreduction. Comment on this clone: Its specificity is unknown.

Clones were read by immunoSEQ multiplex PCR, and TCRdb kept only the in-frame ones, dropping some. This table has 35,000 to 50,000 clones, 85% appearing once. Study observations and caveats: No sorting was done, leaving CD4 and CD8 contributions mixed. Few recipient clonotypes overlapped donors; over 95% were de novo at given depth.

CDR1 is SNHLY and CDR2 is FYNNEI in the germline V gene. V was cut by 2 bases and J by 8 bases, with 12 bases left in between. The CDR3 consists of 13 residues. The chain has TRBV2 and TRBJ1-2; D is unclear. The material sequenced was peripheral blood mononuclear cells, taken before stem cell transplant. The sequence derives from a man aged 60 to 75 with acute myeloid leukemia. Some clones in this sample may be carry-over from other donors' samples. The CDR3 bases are TGTGCCAGCAGTGAAACCCCGGTCGGGGGCTACACCTTC. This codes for CASSETPVGGYTF.